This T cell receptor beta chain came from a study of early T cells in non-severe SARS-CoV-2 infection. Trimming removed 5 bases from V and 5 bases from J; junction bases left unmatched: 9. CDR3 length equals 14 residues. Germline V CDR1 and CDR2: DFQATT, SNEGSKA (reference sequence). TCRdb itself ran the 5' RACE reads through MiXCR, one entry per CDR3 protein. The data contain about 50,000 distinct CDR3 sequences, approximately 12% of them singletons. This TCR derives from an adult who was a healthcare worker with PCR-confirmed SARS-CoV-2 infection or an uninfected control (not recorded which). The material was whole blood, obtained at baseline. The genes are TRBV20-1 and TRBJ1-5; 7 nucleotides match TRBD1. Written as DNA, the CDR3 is TGCAGTGCTGTCCCGACAGGGCCAGATCAGCCCCAGCATTTT. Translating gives CSAVPTGPDQPQHF.